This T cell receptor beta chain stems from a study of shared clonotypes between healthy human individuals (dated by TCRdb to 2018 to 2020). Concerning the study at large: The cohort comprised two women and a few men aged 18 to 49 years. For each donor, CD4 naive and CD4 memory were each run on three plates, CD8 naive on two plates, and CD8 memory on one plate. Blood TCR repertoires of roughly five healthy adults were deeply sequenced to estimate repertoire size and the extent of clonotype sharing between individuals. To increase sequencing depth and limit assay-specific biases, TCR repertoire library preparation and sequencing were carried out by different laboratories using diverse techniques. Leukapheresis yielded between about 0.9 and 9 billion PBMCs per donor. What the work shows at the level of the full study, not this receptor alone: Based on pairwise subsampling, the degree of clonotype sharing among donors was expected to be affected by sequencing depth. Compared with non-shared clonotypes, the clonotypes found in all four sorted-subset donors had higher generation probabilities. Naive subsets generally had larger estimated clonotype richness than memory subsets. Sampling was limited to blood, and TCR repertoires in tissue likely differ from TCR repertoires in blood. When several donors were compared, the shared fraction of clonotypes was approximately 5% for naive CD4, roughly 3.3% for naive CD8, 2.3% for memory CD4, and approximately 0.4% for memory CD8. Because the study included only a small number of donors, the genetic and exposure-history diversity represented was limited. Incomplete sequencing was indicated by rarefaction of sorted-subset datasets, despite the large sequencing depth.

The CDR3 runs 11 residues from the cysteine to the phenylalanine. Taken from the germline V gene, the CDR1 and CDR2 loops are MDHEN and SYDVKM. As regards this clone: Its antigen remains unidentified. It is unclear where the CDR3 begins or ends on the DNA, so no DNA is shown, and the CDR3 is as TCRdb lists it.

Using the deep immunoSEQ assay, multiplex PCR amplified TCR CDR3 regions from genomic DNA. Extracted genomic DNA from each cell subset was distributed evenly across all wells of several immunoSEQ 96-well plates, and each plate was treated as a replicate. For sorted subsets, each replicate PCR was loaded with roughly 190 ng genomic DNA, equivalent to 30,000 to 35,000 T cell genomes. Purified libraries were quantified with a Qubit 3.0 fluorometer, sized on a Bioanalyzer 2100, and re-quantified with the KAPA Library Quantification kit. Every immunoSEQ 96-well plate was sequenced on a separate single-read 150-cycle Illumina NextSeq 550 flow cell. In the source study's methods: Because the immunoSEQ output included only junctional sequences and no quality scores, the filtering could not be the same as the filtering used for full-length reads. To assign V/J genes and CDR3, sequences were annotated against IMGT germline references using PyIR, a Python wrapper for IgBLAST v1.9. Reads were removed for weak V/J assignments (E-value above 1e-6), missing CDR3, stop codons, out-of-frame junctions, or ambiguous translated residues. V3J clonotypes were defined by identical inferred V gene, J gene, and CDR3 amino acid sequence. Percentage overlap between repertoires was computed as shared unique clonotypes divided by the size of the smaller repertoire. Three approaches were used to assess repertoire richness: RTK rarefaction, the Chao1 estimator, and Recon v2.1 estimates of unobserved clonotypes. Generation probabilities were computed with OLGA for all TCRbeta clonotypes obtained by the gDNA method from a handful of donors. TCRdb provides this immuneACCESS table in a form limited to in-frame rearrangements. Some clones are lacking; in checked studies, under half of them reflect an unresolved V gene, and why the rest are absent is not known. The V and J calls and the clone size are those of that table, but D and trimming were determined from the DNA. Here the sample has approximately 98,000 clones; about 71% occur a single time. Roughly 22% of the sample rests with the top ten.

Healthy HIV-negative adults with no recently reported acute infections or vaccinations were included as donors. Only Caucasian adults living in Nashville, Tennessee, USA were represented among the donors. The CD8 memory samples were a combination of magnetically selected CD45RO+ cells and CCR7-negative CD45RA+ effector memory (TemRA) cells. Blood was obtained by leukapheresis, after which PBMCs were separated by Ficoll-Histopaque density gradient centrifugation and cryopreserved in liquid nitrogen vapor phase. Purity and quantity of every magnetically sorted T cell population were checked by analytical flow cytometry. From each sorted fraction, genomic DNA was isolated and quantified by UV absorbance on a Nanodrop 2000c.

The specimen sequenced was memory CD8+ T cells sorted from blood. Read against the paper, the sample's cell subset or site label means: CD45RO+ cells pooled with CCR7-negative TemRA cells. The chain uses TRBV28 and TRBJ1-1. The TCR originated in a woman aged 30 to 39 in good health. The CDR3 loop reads CASILGVEAFF.